The entry below gives a single T cell receptor (beta chain) sequence along with its context. The data were taken from a study of blood T cell repertoires in COVID-19. Study at large: Samples came from the United States, Italy and Spain, spanning acute and convalescent COVID-19. The analysed material was cDNA or gDNA that came from T cells, B-cell-depleted T cells, or PBMCs.

Unmatched junction bases numbered 10, after V lost 5 bases and J lost 2 bases. CDR3 length: 16 residues. CDR1 and CDR2 (germline): LGHDT, YNNKEL (reference sequence). Under the authors' procedure: It was from reference gene primer amplification that nucleated cell counts were estimated. Generated by immunoSEQ multiplex PCR, the TCRdb table keeps only in-frame clones and is missing some. V and J calls and clone size follow that table, whereas D and trimming were derived from the DNA. The table shows roughly 460,000 clones, with around nine tenths occurring only once. Patients from Seattle were sampled longitudinally, starting during active infection.

The sequence was collected from a young man with COVID-19, enrolled during active disease. Material for sequencing was peripheral blood. V and J are TRBV3-1 (or the pseudogene TRBV3-2) and TRBJ2-5, with 8 bases that match TRBD2. The CDR3 spells CASSYSGTRGQETQYF. CDR3 bases: TGTGCCAGCAGCTACAGCGGGACTAGGGGACAAGAGACCCAGTACTTC.